This T cell receptor beta chain was retrieved from a study of T-cell reconstitution after alpha-beta-depleted transplantation in children. Preparing the TCRbeta library involved the use of unique molecular identifiers. One entry per CDR3 protein results from TCRdb running MiXCR on the PCR reads. The data hold hundreds of thousands of distinct CDR3 sequences, with around 13% observed a single time. Germline values: CDR1 SGHRS, CDR2 YFSETQ. The ends were cut back, 5 bases at V and 4 bases at J, with 10 bases in the middle. This CDR3 is 13 amino acids long. This TCR came from a girl aged 2 to 10 with congenital amegakaryocytic thrombocytopenia, due to receive a stem cell transplant. The chain couples TRBV5-1 to TRBJ2-1; D call uncertain. Specimen: PBMCs, collected before TCRalphabeta/CD19-depleted stem cell transplant. This CDR3 is CASRRTSYNEQFF. In DNA, the CDR3 is TGCGCCAGCAGACGGACGTCATACAATGAGCAGTTCTTC.